The 29 T cell receptor beta chains below come from one sample, sequenced in a study of blood T cells in healthy people across ages. Through a sample-barcoded 5' primer and a J-beta primer mix, a second PCR was run for roughly 6 to 12 cycles. TCRdb redid the calling of the 5' RACE reads with MiXCR, one entry per CDR3 protein. The sample yields some 890,000 distinct CDR3 sequences, almost 30% seen once. The sample also formed part of further work on T cells of mothers and their children.

The material sequenced was blood. The receptor set was obtained from a woman aged 40 to 49 in good health.

This clonotype was found many times. The J gene is TRBJ2-3, the V gene TRBV3-1, with 9 positions matching TRBD2. The CDR3 length is 15 residues. Losses at the gene ends were 5 bases for V and 5 bases for J; bases not matched to a gene: 8. CDR1 is LGHDT, CDR2 YNNKEL, per germline (reference sequence). The CDR3 sequence: CASSSASGVKDTQYF. The CDR3 DNA sequence: TGTGCCAGCAGCTCGGCTAGCGGGGTCAAAGATACGCAGTATTTT.

This clonotype showed up just a few times. The rearrangement links TRBV2 to TRBJ2-5; no reliable D call. The CDR3 runs 12 residues. Per the germline V gene, CDR1 is SNHLY and CDR2 is FYNNEI. V was trimmed by 3 bases and J by 11 bases, leaving 13 bases between them. CDR3 sequence (DNA): TGTGCCAGCAGTGATATCTATTCAGAGCAGTACTTC. Translated: CASSDIYSEQYF.

V usage is TRBV7-9 and J usage is TRBJ1-2, with 7 bases that match TRBD1. Per the germline V gene, CDR1 is SEHNR and CDR2 is FQNEAQ (reference sequence). The J segment lost 4 bases and the V segment lost 3 bases, leaving 8 bases of the junction unmatched. The CDR3 is made up of 15 amino acids. CDR3 protein: CASSLGTAPAYGYTF. The CDR3 nucleotides read TGTGCCAGCAGCTTGGGGACAGCTCCGGCCTATGGCTACACCTTC. Based on the CDR3 plus reference TRBV7-9 and TRBJ1-2, the full variable domain is DTGVSQNPRHKITKRGQNVTFRCDPISEHNRLYWYRQTLGQGPEFLTYFQNEAQLEKSRLLSDRFSAERPKGSFSTLEIQRTEQGDSAMYLCASSLGTAPAYGYTFGSGTRLTVV.

The V and J genes are TRBV7-3 and TRBJ2-1, with TRBD2 matching over 13 bases. The V gene end was trimmed by 5 bases and the J gene end by 9 bases; junction bases not matched to a gene: 7. The CDR3 is 15 residues long. Germline CDR1 SGHTA, CDR2 FQGTGA. In nucleotides, the CDR3 is TGTGCCAGCAGCCCTGGACTAGCGGGGGCTAGTGAGCAGTTCTTC. Its protein product is CASSPGLAGASEQFF.

Turning to this clonotype: Sequence at one end of the junction differs from germline and may be a read error. The gene calls are TRBV4-2 and TRBJ2-1, with TRBD2 matching over 8 bases. This CDR3 is built from 15 residues. Germline loops: CDR1 LGHNA, CDR2 YNFKEQ. CDR3 nucleotides: TGTGCCAACAGCTATAGCGGGGTAGAGTACAATGAGCGGTTCTTC. Translation gives CANSYSGVEYNERFF.

The gene calls are TRBV29-1 and TRBJ1-1; D gene unclear. Germline CDR1 is SQVTM and CDR2 is ANQGSEA. This CDR3 spans 12 amino acids. V was cut by 4 bases and J by 1 base, with 7 bases left in between. The CDR3 DNA reads TGCAGCGTTGCTAGGGCGAACACTGAAGCTTTCTTT. This sequence encodes CSVARANTEAFF.

About this clonotype: The junction shows a germline mismatch at one end, possibly a read error. The chain has TRBV7-3 and TRBJ2-1, with 7 bases fitting TRBD1. This CDR3 contains 13 residues. The germline V gene encodes CDR1 SGHTA and CDR2 FQGTGA. CDR3 region: CASTTGRGNGQFF. In DNA form, the CDR3 reads TGTGCCAGCACGACAGGGCGAGGGAATGGGCAGTTCTTC. Filled out from reference TRBV7-3 and TRBJ2-1, the complete variable domain reads GAGVSQTPSNKVTEKGKYVELRCDPISGHTALYWYRQSLGQGPEFLIYFQGTGAADDSGLPNDRFFAVRPEGSVSTLKIQRTERGDSAVYLCASTTGRGNGQFFGPGTRLTVL.

The table lists this clonotype with a few counts. This sequence joins TRBV29-1 and TRBJ2-5; D may be TRBD2 (6 bases). The CDR3 runs 16 residues. V lost 6 bases to trimming and J lost 1 base, with 21 bases between them. Germline V gene lookup returns CDR1 SQVTM and CDR2 ANQGSEA. The DNA of the CDR3 is TGCAGCGTGACTAGGACCGGTCTCGGATTCCAAGAGACCCAGTACTTC. Encoded protein: CSVTRTGLGFQETQYF.

Notes on this clonotype: A much larger clone sits a single nucleotide away, making a read error possible. The rearrangement uses TRBV28 and TRBJ1-2; 7 bases match TRBD1. The CDR3 length is 13 residues. CDR1 and CDR2 from the germline V gene are MDHEN and SYDVKM. In DNA, the CDR3 is TGTGCCGGCAGTTTAGAGGGGGCGCCTGGCTACACCTTC. Amino acids: CAGSLEGAPGYTF.

In this sample, this clonotype turned up a few times. The genes are TRBV9 and TRBJ2-7; 7 nucleotides match TRBD1. The CDR3 runs 14 residues. V lost 3 bases, J lost 4 bases, and 7 bases stayed unmatched. Germline CDR1 is SGDLS and CDR2 is YYNGEE. CDR3 in amino acids: CASSEGQTNYEQYF. The CDR3 nucleotides are TGTGCCAGCAGCGAGGGACAGACGAATTACGAGCAGTACTTC. The whole variable domain, filled in from reference TRBV9 and TRBJ2-7, reads DSGVTQTPKHLITATGQRVTLRCSPRSGDLSVYWYQQSLDQGLQFLIQYYNGEERAKGNILERFSAQQFPDLHSELNLSSLELGDSALYFCASSEGQTNYEQYFGPGTRLTVT.

This clonotype was recorded a few times. The rearrangement links TRBV29-1 to TRBJ1-1, with a tentative D call TRBD1 (6 bases). Germline V gene lookup returns CDR1 SQVTM and CDR2 ANQGSEA. Trimming cost V 3 bases and J 5 bases, with 19 bases left between them. The CDR3 contains 15 residues. CDR3 region: CSVDGPGGIWTEAFF. For the CDR3, the DNA is TGCAGCGTTGACGGCCCGGGGGGCATTTGGACTGAAGCTTTCTTT.

J is TRBJ2-7 and V is TRBV7-2; 7 bases line up with TRBD2. The CDR3 length is 16 residues. Germline assignment: CDR1 SGHTA and CDR2 FQGNSA. Germline trimming cut 5 bases from V and 2 bases from J; bases unmatched to any gene: 12. CDR3 sequence (DNA): TGTGCCAGCAGCCGAAGACGGGGGGTCCCTGCCTACGAGCAGTACTTC. Its protein product is CASSRRRGVPAYEQYF. The whole variable domain, remainder taken from reference TRBV7-2 and TRBJ2-7, is GAGVSQSPSNKVTEKGKDVELRCDPISGHTALYWYRQSLGQGLEFLIYFQGNSAPDKSGLPSDRFSAERTGGSVSTLTIQRTQQEDSAVYLCASSRRRGVPAYEQYFGPGTRLTVT.

This chain links TRBV7-9 with TRBJ1-2, with D uncertain. From germline, CDR1 is SEHNR and CDR2 FQNEAQ (reference sequence). The length of the CDR3 is 13 residues. The ends were cut back, 2 bases at V and 6 bases at J, with 10 bases in the middle. The CDR3: CASSLSDLDGYTF. The DNA for the CDR3 is TGTGCCAGCAGCTTAAGTGACTTGGATGGCTACACCTTC.

This clonotype has more than one count but fewer than ten. The chain has TRBV12-3 or TRBV12-4 and TRBJ1-4; TRBD1 aligns across 9 bases. CDR3 length: 15 residues. With 5 bases clipped from V and 7 bases from J, the junction kept 8 bases outside the gene matches. The CDR3 DNA is TGTGCCAGCAGTCCCGACAGGGGGTTAAGTGAAAAACTGTTTTTT. This codes for CASSPDRGLSEKLFF.

In its sample, this clonotype was seen a few times. This chain joins TRBV7-2 and TRBJ1-5; 8 bases map to TRBD1. CDR3 length equals 15 residues. V shed 5 bases and J 4 bases; nucleotides not matched to a gene: 7. Looked up from germline, CDR1 is SGHTA and CDR2 is FQGNSA. CDR3 sequence (DNA): TGTGCCAGCAGCCAAACAGGGGGATATAATCAGCCCCAGCATTTT. It specifies CASSQTGGYNQPQHF.

About this clonotype itself: A much larger clone differs from this one at a single base, so this may be a read error. The chain joins TRBV6-6 to TRBJ2-1, with a tentative D call TRBD2 (5 bases). The V end lost 2 bases, the J end lost 10 bases, and 9 bases lay between the germline ends. There are 12 residues in the CDR3. Germline assignment: CDR1 MNHNY and CDR2 SVGAGI (reference sequence). Written as DNA, the CDR3 is TGTGCCAGCAGTTACGCCGACTACGAGCAGTTCTTC. It encodes CASSYADYEQFF.

V gene TRBV7-9 combines with J gene TRBJ2-7, with TRBD1 identical over 7 bases. The J call may not be correct, given that the DNA end is closer to TRBJ2-5. This CDR3 region has 14 residues. Germline CDR1 is SEHNR and CDR2 is FQNEAQ (reference sequence). The CDR3: CASSNRQGVETQYF. The CDR3 region has the DNA TGTGCCAGCAGCAACCGACAGGGTGTTGAGACCCAGTACTTC.

This clonotype was recorded a few times. The CDR3 region is CASSLRTPPLGTDTQYF. In DNA form, the CDR3 reads TGTGCCAGCAGTTTAAGAACTCCTCCCTTGGGGACAGATACGCAGTATTTT. The chain uses TRBV28 and TRBJ2-3; no clear D gene. Trimming cost V 2 bases and J 3 bases, with 18 bases left between them. The CDR3 spans 17 residues. In germline, CDR1 is MDHEN, CDR2 SYDVKM. The full variable domain, with the rest looked up from reference TRBV28 and TRBJ2-3, is DVKVTQSSRYLVKRTGEKVFLECVQDMDHENMFWYRQDPGLGLRLIYFSYDVKMKEKGDIPEGYSVSREKKERFSLILESASTNQTSMYLCASSLRTPPLGTDTQYFGPGTRLTVL.

This chain connects TRBV27 to TRBJ2-2, with D possibly TRBD2 on 5 matching bases. The CDR3 runs 15 residues. Germline V gene sequence: CDR1 MNHEY, CDR2 SMNVEV (reference sequence). Deletions cut 7 bases from V and 5 bases from J, with 17 bases between. The CDR3 sequence: CASNLKAEGTGELFF. The CDR3 nucleotides are TGTGCCAGCAATCTAAAGGCCGAGGGAACCGGGGAGCTGTTTTTT.

About this clonotype itself: Being one base from a much bigger clone, this may be a read error. The V and J genes are TRBV7-2 and TRBJ2-1; D is possibly TRBD1 (5 bases). Trimming cost V 1 base and J 10 bases, with 17 bases left between them. Looked up from germline, CDR1 is SGHTA and CDR2 is FQGNSA. The CDR3 totals 15 residues. The CDR3 sequence is CASSLEGRAVYEQFF. CDR3 DNA: TGTGCCAGCAGCTTAGAGGGCAGGGCCGTCTACGAGCAGTTCTTC.

This clonotype was picked up many times. V gene TRBV24-1 combines with J gene TRBJ2-5; D perhaps matches TRBD1 (6 bases). This CDR3 has 16 residues. V was clipped by 4 bases and J by 7 bases, with 21 bases between them. Per germline, CDR1 KGHDR and CDR2 SFDVKD. CDR3: CATSDLLLGTIGTQYF. CDR3 DNA sequence: TGTGCCACCAGTGACCTCCTCCTCGGGACAATTGGGACCCAGTACTTC.

This clonotype was picked up a small number of times. The J gene is TRBJ1-2, the V gene TRBV5-5; D call uncertain. CDR3 length: 16 residues. Germline values: CDR1 SGHKS, CDR2 YYEKEE (reference sequence). V was cut by 0 bases and J by 0 bases, with 12 bases left in between. This CDR3 is CASSLATSTTNYGYTF. CDR3 in DNA: TGTGCCAGCAGCTTGGCCACAAGCACGACTAACTATGGCTACACCTTC.

J is TRBJ2-1 and V is TRBV7-2; tentative D call: TRBD2 (6 bases). The assigned J gene may be wrong: the sequence end matches TRBJ2-7 better. CDR1 is SGHTA and CDR2 is FQGNSA in the germline V gene. CDR3 length: 15 amino acids. CDR3 coding DNA: TGTGCCAGCGGAGGGAGCGTCTTGGCCTACAATGAGCAGTACTTC. It codes for CASGGSVLAYNEQYF.

There are many counts of this clonotype. V is TRBV6-5 and J is TRBJ2-5; D not resolved. Germline CDR1 reads MNHEY; CDR2 reads SVGAGI. The CDR3 sequence is 13 residues long. V was cut by 6 bases and J by 4 bases, with 12 bases left in between. The CDR3 nucleotides read TGTGCCAGCAGAAACGATCGAGGAGAGACCCAGTACTTC. Protein: CASRNDRGETQYF.

The chain uses TRBV24-1 and TRBJ1-1; the D gene is possibly TRBD1 (6 bases). Germline CDR1 reads KGHDR; CDR2 reads SFDVKD. V was cut by 6 bases and J by 5 bases, with 18 bases left in between. CDR3 length: 15 amino acids. This chain's CDR3 is CATSSQDSRGTEAFF. Here the CDR3 DNA reads TGTGCCACCAGTTCCCAGGACAGCCGAGGGACTGAAGCTTTCTTT.

A word on this clonotype: Given a much more abundant clone one base away, this may be a read error. This chain joins TRBV20-1 and TRBJ2-3; TRBD1 aligns across 9 bases. This CDR3 is 15 amino acids long. Germline CDR1 DFQATT, CDR2 SNEGSKA (reference sequence). The chain's CDR3 is CGARSRQGVADTQYF. CDR3 nucleotide sequence: TGCGGTGCTCGGAGCCGACAGGGGGTTGCAGATACGCAGTATTTT.

On this clonotype: Likely a read error: the CDR3 ends without its conserved phenylalanine or tryptophan. The genes are TRBV7-9 and TRBJ2-7; 9 bases fit TRBD1. V lost 4 bases to trimming and J lost 5 bases; unmatched junction nucleotides: 9. The CDR3 is 15 residues long. In germline, CDR1 is SEHNR, CDR2 FQNEAQ (reference sequence). CDR3 protein: CASSSGTGNFDEQYC. In DNA form, the CDR3 reads TGTGCCAGCAGCTCGGGGACAGGGAACTTCGACGAGCAGTACTGC.

As concerns this clonotype: A much more abundant neighbour one base away suggests this may be a read error. The chain carries TRBV20-1 and TRBJ2-7; 8 positions match TRBD2. The J call may be incorrect, as the DNA end agrees better with TRBJ2-4. The CDR3 sequence is 16 residues long. Germline values: CDR1 DFQATT, CDR2 SNEGSKA (reference sequence). In nucleotides, the CDR3 is TGCAGTGCTAGAGAAACTGGCGGGGGGCCCCGGAACATTCAGTACTTC. It translates to CSARETGGGPRNIQYF.

Of note for this clonotype: This may stem from a read error, because a much larger clone lies one nucleotide away. This chain links TRBV25-1 with TRBJ2-5; D is unresolved. The CDR3 totals 12 residues. Germline lookup yields CDR1 MGHDK and CDR2 SYGVNS. Trimming took 5 bases from V and 11 from J, leaving 15 bases between them. The CDR3 DNA follows: TGTGCCAGCAGTACACAGTTCTATGAGCAGTACTTC. Encoded protein: CASSTQFYEQYF.